The clone carrying this T cell receptor (beta chain) appeared once. Its target is not known. Sorted-subset replicate PCRs used 200 ng of genomic DNA. This amount corresponded to some 32,000 T cell genomes. Profiling relied on immunoSEQ multiplex PCR, and the TCRdb table lists in-frame clones only, not all of them. This sample has about 680,000 clones, with around 78% found just once. Trimming cost V 7 bases and J 0 bases, with 13 bases left between them. CDR3 length: 15 residues. CDR1 and CDR2 from the germline V gene are LNHDA and SQIVND (reference sequence). These data originate in a study of shared clonotypes between healthy human individuals. Notes on the study in general: Among four donors, approximately 5% of naive CD4 clonotypes were found in common. Generation probabilities were higher for clonotypes shared across all four sorted-subset donors than for unshared ones. Collection of samples was limited to blood; tissue repertoires likely differ.

This clonotype originated in a young woman in good health. The source material was memory CD4+ T cells sorted from blood. Sample subset: CD45RA-negative fraction. The rearrangement links TRBV19 to TRBJ1-5; weak D call: TRBD1 (6 bases). CDR3 in amino acids: CASTLGGYSNQPQHF. CDR3 coding DNA: TGTGCCAGTACCCTAGGGGGGTATAGCAATCAGCCCCAGCATTTT.